The clone carrying this T cell receptor beta chain appeared once. Its target is not known. This record comes from a study of cytomegalovirus exposure and HLA in healthy donors. Study context: From 150 million to 200 million T cells, an earlier analysis saw 100 million to 140 million unique TCR beta sequences. Study results and limitations: Clonal expansion, a later analysis showed, was greater in HLA-associated TCR beta chains than in equally common others. TCR beta chain V- and J-gene trimming was linked, in a later analysis, to a missense variant in DCLRE1C. Generally TCR sequences proved uncommon, though certain public TCRs appeared in numerous donors.

Primers for the PCR totalled 60 Vbeta and 13 Jbeta. Here immunoSEQ multiplex PCR was the method, and the copy in TCRdb shows in-frame clones only, minus some. The table records about 160,000 clones, 70% to 90% of them present only once. Germline CDR1 MNHNS, CDR2 SASEGT. V shed 8 bases and J shed 1 base, with 15 bases lying between them. This CDR3 spans 14 amino acids. This clonotype was obtained from a woman in her twenties or thirties in good health and CMV-seropositive. The rearrangement links TRBV6-1 to TRBJ2-7; tentative D call: TRBD1 (5 bases). The material sequenced was PBMCs. CDR3 sequence: CASSGQTESYEQYF. The CDR3 DNA reads TGTGCCAGCTCCGGACAAACGGAGTCCTACGAGCAGTACTTC.